This record concerns one T cell receptor (beta chain) sequence. A much larger clone differs from this one at a single base, so this may be a read error. The data belong to a study of tumor-infiltrating lymphocytes in primary liver carcinoma. Study details: Patients were men and women aged 30 to 69 years.

With a constant-region primer, TCR beta cDNA was made from approximately 520 ng of total RNA. Construction of TCR beta libraries relied on three successive nested multiplex PCR rounds employing slightly modified ARM-PCR. Both of the initial two PCR rounds ran for around 9 cycles and employed TRBV1-TRBV30 forward primers alongside a C-beta reverse primer. TCRdb used MiXCR to reprocess the multiplex PCR reads, holding one entry per CDR3 protein. This table has tens of thousands of distinct CDR3 sequences, roughly four fifths appearing once. Unsorted bulk tissue (roughly 17-32 mg) underwent RNA and DNA co-extraction. Chronic HBV infection, untreated so far, was present in the patients. Germline CDR1 reads DFQATT; CDR2 reads SNEGSKA (reference sequence). CDR3 length: 12 residues.

The TCR comes from a young woman with primary liver carcinoma and hepatitis B virus infection. Specimen: liver tumor tissue from sampling region 5. Subset indicated: tumor region T5, tumor centre. The chain recombines TRBV20-1 with TRBJ1-5; weak D call: TRBD1 (6 bases). The CDR3 sequence is CSANGGNQSQHF. CDR3 coding DNA: TGCAGTGCCAACGGGGGCAATCAGTCCCAGCATTTT.